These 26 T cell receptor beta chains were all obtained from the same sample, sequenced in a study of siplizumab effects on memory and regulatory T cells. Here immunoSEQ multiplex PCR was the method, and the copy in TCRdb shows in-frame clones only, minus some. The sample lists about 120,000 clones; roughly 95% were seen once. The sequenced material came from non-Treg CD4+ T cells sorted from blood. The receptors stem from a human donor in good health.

The CDR3 coding sequence is TGCGCCAGCACCAGTACAGGGGCCCAAAATTCACCCCTCCACTTT. Protein: CASTSTGAQNSPLHF. The chain carries TRBV5-1 and TRBJ1-6; 7 nucleotides line up with TRBD1. Per the germline V gene, CDR1 is SGHRS and CDR2 is YFSETQ. This CDR3 is 15 amino acids long. Trimming cost V 6 bases and J 7 bases; bases outside gene matches: 10.

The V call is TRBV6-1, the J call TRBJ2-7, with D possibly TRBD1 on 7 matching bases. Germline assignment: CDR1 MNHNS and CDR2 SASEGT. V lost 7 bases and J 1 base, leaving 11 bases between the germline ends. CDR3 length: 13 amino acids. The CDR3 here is CASKEGASYEQYF. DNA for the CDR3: TGTGCCAGCAAGGAGGGGGCTTCCTACGAGCAGTACTTC.

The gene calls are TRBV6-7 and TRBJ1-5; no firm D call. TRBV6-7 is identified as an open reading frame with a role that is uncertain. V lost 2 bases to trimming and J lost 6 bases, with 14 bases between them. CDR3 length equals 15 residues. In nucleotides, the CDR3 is TGTGCCAGCAGTTACACGTCACGCGCAACTCAGCCCCAGCATTTT. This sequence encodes CASSYTSRATQPQHF.

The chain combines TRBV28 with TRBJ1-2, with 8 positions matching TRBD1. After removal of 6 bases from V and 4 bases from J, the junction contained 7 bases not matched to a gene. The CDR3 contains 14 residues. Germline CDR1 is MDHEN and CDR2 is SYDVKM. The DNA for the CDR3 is TGTGCCAGCAGCTCAGGACAGGGCATCTATGGCTACACCTTC. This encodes CASSSGQGIYGYTF.

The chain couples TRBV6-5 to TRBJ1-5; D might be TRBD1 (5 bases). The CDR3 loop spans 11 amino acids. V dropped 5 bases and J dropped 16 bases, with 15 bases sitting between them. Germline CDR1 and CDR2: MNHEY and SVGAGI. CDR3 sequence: CASSLDGREHF. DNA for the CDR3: TGTGCCAGCAGTCTTGATGGCAGGGAACATTTT.

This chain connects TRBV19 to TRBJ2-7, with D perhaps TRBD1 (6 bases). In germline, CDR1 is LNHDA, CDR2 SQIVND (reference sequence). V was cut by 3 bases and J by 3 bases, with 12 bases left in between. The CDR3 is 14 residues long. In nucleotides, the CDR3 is TGTGCCAGTAGTATTCCAGGACAGAGCTACGAGCAGTACTTC. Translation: CASSIPGQSYEQYF.

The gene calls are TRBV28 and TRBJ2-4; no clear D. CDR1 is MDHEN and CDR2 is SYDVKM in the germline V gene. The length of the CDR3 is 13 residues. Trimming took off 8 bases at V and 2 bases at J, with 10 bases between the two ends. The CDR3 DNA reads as TGTGCCAGCGCCTCTGGGTCCAAAAACATTCAGTACTTC. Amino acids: CASASGSKNIQYF.

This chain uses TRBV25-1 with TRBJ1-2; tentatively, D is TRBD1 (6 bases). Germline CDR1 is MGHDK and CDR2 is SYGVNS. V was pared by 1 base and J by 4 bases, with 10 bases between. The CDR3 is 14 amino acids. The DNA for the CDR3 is TGTGCCAGCAGTGAATGGGGGGGGCTCTATGGCTACACCTTC. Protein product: CASSEWGGLYGYTF.

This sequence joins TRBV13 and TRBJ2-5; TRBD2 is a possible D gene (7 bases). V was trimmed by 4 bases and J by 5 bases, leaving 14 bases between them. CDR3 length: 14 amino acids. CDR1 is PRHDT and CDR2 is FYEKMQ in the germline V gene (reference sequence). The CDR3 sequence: CASSSTGGAETQYF. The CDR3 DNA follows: TGTGCCAGCAGCTCGACGGGGGGCGCCGAGACCCAGTACTTC.

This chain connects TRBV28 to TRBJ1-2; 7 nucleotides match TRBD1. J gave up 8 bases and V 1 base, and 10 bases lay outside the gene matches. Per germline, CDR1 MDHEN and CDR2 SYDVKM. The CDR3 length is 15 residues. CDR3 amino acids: CASSLFTGTVKGYTF. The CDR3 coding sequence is TGTGCCAGCAGTTTATTCACAGGGACAGTAAAAGGCTACACCTTC.

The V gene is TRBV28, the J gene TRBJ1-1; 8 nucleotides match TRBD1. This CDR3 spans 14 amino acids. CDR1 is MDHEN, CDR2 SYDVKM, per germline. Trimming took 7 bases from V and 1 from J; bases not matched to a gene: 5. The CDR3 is CASTAGTGNTEAFF. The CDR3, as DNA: TGTGCCAGCACCGCCGGGACAGGGAACACTGAAGCTTTCTTT.

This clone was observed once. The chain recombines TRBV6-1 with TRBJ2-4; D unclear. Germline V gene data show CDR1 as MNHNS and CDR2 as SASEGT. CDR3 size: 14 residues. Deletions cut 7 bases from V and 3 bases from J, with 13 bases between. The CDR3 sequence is CASIVNGLKNIQYF. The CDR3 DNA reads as TGTGCCAGCATCGTTAATGGCCTCAAAAACATTCAGTACTTC.

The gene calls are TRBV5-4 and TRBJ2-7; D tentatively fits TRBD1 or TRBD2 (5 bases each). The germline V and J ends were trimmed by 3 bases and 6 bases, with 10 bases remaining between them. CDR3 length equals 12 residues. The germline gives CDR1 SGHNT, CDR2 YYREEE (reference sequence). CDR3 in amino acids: CASSWDAGEQYF. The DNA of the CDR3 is TGTGCCAGCAGCTGGGACGCTGGCGAGCAGTACTTC. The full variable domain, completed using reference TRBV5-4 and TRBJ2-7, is ETGVTQSPTHLIKTRGQQVTLRCSSQSGHNTVSWYQQALGQGPQFIFQYYREEENGRGNFPPRFSGLQFPNYSSELNVNALELDDSALYLCASSWDAGEQYFGPGTRLTVT.

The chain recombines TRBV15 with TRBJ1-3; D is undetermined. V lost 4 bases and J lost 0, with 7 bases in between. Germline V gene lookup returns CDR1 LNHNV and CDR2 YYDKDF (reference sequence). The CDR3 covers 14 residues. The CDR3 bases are TGTGCCACCAGCACTACAGTCTCTGGAAACACCATATATTTT. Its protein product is CATSTTVSGNTIYF.

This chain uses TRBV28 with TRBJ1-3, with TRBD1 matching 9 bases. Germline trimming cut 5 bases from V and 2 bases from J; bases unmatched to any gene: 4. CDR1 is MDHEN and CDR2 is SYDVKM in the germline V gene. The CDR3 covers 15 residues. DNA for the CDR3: TGTGCCAGCAGTCCCGGACAGGGGACTGGAAACACCATATATTTT. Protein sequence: CASSPGQGTGNTIYF.

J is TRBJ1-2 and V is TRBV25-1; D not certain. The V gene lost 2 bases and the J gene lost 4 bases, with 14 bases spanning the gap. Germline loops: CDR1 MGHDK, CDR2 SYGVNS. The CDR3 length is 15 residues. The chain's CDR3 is CASSETDRSFYGYTF. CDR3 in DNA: TGTGCCAGCAGTGAAACAGATAGAAGCTTCTATGGCTACACCTTC.

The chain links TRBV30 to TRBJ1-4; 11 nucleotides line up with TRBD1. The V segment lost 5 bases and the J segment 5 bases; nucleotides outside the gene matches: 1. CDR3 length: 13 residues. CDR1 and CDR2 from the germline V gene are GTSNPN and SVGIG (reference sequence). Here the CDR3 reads CAWGTGGNEKLFF. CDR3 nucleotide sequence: TGTGCCTGGGGGACAGGGGGGAATGAAAAACTGTTTTTT.

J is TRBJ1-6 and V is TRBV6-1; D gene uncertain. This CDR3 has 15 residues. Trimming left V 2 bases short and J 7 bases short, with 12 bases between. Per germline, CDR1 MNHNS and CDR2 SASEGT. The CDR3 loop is CASSEWQLVNSPLHF. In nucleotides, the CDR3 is TGTGCCAGCAGTGAATGGCAGCTCGTAAATTCACCCCTCCACTTT.

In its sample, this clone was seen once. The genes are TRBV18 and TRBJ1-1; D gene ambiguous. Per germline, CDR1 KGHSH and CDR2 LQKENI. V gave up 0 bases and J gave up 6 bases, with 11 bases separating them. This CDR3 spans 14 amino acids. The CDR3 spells CASSPPGRWAEAFF. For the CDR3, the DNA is TGTGCCAGCTCACCACCAGGGAGGTGGGCTGAAGCTTTCTTT.

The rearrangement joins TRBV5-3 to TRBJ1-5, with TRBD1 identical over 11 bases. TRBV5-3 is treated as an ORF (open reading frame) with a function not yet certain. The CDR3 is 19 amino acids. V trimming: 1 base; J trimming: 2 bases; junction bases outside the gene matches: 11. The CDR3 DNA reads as TGTGCCAGAAGCTTGAAGCGTTGGGACAGGGGGTCGTGCAATCAGCCCCAGCATTTT. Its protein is CARSLKRWDRGSCNQPQHF.

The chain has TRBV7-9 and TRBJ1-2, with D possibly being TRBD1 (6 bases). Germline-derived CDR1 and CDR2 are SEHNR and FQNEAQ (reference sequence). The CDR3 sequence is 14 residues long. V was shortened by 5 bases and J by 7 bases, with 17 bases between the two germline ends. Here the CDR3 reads CASSPGPGTLGYTF. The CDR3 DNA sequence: TGTGCCAGCAGCCCAGGTCCCGGGACACTTGGCTACACCTTC.

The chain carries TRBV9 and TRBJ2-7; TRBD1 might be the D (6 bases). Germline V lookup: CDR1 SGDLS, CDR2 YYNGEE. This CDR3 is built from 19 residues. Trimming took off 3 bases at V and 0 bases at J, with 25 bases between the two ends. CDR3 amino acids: CASSGQTGEPRHGSYEQYF. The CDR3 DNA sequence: TGTGCCAGCAGCGGCCAGACAGGCGAGCCTCGCCACGGCTCCTACGAGCAGTACTTC.

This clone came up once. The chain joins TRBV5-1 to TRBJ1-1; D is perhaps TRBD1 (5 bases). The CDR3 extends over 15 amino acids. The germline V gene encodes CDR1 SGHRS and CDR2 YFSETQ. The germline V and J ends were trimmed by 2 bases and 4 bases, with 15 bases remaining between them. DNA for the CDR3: TGCGCCAGCAGCTTAAAAAGGGGTGAGAGCACTGAAGCTTTCTTT. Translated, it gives CASSLKRGESTEAFF.

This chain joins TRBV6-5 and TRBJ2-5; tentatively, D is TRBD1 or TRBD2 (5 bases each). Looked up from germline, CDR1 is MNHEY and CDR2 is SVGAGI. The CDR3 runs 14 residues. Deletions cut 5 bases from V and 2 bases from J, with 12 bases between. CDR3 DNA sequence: TGTGCCAGCAGTCAGGGACGGGGACAAGAGACCCAGTACTTC. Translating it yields CASSQGRGQETQYF.

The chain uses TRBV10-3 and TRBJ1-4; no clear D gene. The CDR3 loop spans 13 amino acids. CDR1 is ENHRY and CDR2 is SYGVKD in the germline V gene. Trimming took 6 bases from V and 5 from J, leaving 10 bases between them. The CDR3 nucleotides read TGTGCCATCAGCAGGACGGAGAATGAAAAACTGTTTTTT. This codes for CAISRTENEKLFF.

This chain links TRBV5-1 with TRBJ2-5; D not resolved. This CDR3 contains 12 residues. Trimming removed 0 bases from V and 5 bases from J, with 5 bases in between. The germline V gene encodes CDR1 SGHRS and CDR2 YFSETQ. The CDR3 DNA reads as TGCGCCAGCAGCTTGGCGAGGGAGACCCAGTACTTC. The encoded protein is CASSLARETQYF.